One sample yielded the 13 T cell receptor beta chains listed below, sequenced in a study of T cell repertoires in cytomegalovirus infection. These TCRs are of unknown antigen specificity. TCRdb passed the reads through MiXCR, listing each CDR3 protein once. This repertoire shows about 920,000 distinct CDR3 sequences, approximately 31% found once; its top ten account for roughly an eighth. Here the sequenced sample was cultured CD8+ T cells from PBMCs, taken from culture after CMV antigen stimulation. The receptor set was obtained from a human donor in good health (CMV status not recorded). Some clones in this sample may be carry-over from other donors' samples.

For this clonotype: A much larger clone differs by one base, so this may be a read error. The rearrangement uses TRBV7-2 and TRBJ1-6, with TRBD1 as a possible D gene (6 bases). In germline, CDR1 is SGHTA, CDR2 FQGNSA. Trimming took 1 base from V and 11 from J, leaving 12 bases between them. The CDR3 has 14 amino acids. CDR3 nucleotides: TGTACCAGCAGCTTAGGGGGGGCAGGTGCACCCCTCCACTTT. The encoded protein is CTSSLGGAGAPLHF.

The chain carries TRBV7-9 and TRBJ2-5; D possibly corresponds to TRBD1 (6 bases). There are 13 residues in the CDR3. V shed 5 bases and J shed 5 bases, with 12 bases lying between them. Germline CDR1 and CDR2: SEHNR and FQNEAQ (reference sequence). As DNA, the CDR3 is TGTGCCAGCAGCGGACAGTCCGCCGAGACCCAGTACTTC. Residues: CASSGQSAETQYF. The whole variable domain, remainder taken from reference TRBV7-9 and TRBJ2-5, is DTGVSQNPRHKITKRGQNVTFRCDPISEHNRLYWYRQTLGQGPEFLTYFQNEAQLEKSRLLSDRFSAERPKGSFSTLEIQRTEQGDSAMYLCASSGQSAETQYFGPGTRLLVL.

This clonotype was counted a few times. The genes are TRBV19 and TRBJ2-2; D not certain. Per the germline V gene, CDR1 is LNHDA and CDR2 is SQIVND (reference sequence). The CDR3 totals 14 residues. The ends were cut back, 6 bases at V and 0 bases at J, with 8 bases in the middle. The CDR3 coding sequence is TGTGCCAGTAGGGACGTACCGAACACCGGGGAGCTGTTTTTT. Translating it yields CASRDVPNTGELFF.

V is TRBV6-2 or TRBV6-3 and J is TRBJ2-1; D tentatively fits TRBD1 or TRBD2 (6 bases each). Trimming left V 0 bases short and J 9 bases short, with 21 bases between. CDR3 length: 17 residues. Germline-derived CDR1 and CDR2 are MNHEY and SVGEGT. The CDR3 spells CASSYSFRDSLGGEQFF. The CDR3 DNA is TGTGCCAGCAGTTACTCGTTTCGGGACTCCCTAGGGGGTGAGCAGTTCTTC.

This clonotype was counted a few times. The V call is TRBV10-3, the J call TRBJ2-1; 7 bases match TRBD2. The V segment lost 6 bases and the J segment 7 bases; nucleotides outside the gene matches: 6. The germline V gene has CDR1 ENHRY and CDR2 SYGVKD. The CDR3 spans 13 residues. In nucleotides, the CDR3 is TGTGCCATCAGCGACAACGGGGGGAATGAGCAGTTCTTC. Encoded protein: CAISDNGGNEQFF.

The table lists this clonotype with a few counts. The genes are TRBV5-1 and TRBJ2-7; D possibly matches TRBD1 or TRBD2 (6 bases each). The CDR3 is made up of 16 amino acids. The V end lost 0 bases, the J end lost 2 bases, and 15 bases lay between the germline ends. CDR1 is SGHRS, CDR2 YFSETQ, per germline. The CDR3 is CASSLAGGATTYEQYF. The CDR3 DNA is TGCGCCAGCAGCTTGGCCGGGGGCGCGACAACCTACGAGCAGTACTTC.

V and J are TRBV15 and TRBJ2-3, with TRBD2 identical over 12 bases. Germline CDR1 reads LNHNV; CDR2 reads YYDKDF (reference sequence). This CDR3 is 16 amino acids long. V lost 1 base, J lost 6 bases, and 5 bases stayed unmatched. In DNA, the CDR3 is TGTGCCACCAGCAGAGCTAGCGGGGGGGCCTGGGATACGCAGTATTTT. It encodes CATSRASGGAWDTQYF.

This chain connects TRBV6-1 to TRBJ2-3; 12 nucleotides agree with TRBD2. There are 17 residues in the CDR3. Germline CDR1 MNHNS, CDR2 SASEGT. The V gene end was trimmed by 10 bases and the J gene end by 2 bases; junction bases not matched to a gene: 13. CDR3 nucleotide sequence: TGTGCCACCCGACTAGCGGGGGCCCCGGTGCACACAGATACGCAGTATTTT. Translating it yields CATRLAGAPVHTDTQYF.

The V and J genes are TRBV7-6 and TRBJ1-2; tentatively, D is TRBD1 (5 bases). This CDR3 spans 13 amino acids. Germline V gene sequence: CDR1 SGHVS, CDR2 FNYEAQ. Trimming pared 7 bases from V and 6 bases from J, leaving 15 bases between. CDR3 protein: CASTGAVFDGYTF. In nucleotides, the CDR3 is TGTGCCAGCACCGGGGCGGTTTTCGATGGCTACACCTTC.

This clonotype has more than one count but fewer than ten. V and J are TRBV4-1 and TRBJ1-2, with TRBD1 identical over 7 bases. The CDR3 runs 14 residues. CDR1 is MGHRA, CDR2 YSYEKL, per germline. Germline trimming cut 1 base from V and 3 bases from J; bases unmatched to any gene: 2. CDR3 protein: CASSQAGGDYGYTF. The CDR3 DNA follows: TGCGCCAGCAGCCAAGCAGGGGGTGACTATGGCTACACCTTC.

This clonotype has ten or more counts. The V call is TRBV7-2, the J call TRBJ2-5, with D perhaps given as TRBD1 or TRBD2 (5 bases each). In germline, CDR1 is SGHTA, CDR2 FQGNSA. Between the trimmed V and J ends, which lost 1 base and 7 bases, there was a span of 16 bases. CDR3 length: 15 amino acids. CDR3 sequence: CASSLVPGMSGTQYF. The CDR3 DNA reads TGTGCCAGCAGCTTAGTCCCAGGGATGAGCGGGACCCAGTACTTC. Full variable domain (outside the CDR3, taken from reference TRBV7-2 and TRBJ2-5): GAGVSQSPSNKVTEKGKDVELRCDPISGHTALYWYRQSLGQGLEFLIYFQGNSAPDKSGLPSDRFSAERTGGSVSTLTIQRTQQEDSAVYLCASSLVPGMSGTQYFGPGTRLLVL.

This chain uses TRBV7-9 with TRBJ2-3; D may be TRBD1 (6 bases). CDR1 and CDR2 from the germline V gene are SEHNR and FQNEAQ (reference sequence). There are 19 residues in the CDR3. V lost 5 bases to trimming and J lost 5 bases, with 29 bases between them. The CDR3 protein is CASSPYSFLGADRRDTQYF. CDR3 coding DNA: TGTGCCAGCAGCCCTTACTCTTTCTTGGGGGCGGACCGGAGAGATACGCAGTATTTT.

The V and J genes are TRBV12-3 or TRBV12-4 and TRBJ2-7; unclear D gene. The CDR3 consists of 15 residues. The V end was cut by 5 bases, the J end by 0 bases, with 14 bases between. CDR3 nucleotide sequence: TGTGCCAGCAGTAGAGGCCCACCGAGCTCCTACGAGCAGTACTTC. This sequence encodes CASSRGPPSSYEQYF.